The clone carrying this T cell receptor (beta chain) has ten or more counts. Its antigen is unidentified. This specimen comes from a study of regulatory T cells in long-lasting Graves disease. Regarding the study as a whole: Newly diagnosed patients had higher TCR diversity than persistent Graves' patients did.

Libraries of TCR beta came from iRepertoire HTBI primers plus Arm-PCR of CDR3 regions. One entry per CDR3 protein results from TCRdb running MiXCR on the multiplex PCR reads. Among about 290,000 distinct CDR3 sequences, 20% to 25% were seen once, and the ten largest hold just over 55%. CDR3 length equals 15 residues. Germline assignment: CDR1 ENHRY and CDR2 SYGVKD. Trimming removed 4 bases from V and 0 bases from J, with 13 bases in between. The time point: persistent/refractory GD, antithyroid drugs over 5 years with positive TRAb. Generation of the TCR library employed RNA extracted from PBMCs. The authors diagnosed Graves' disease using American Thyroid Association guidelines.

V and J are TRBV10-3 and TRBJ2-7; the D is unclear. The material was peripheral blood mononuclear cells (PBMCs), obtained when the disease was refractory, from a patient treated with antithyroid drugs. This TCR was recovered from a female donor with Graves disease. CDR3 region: CAISAPGLSSYEQYF. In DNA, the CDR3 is TGTGCCATCAGTGCCCCGGGTCTGAGCTCCTACGAGCAGTACTTC.